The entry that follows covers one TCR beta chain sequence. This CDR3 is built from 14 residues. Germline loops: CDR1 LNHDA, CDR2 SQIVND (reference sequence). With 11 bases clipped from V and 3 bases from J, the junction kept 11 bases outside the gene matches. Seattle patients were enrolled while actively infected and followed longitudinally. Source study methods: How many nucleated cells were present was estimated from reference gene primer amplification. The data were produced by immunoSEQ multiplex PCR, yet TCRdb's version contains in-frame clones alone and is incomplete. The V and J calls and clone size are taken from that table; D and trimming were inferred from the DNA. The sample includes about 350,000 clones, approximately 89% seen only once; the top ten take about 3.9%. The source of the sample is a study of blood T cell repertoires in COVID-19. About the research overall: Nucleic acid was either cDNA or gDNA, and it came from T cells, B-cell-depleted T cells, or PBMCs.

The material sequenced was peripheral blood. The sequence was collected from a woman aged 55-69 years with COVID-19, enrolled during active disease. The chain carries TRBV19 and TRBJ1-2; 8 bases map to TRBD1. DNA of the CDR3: TGTGCCTCCAACCCGACAGGGGAGGACTATGGCTACACCTTC. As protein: CASNPTGEDYGYTF.